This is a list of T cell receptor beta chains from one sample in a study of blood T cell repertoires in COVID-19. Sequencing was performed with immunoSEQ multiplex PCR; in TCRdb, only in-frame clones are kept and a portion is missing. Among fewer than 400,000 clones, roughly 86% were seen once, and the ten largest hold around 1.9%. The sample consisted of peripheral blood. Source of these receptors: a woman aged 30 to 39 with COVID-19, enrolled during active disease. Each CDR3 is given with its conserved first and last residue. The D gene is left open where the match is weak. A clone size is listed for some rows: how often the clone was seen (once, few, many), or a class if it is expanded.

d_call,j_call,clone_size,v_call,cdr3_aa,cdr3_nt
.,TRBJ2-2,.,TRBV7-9,CASSLLEPNTGELFF,TGTGCCAGCAGCTTATTGGAGCCGAACACCGGGGAGCTGTTTTTT
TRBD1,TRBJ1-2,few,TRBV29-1,CSVEEDRGLRGYTF,TGCAGCGTTGAAGAGGACAGGGGGCTGCGTGGCTACACCTTC
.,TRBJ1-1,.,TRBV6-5,CASSYGGVEAFF,TGTGCCAGCAGTTACGGTGGAGTTGAAGCTTTCTTT
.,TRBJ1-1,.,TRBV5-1,CASFHRGTEAFF,TGCGCCAGCTTCCACCGGGGGACTGAAGCTTTCTTT
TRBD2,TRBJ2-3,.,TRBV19,CASRGGGAPDTQYF,TGTGCCAGTAGAGGCGGGGGGGCGCCAGATACGCAGTATTTT
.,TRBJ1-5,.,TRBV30,CAWSGIRGDQPQHF,TGTGCCTGGAGTGGTATCAGGGGCGATCAGCCCCAGCATTTT
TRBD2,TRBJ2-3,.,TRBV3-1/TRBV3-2,CASSQGLARDTQYF,TGTGCCAGCAGCCAAGGACTAGCAAGAGATACGCAGTATTTT
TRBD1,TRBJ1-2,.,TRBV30,CAWNPGTGDSNGYTF,TGTGCCTGGAATCCCGGGACAGGGGATTCTAATGGCTACACCTTC
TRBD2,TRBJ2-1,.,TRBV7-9,CASSSNLAGGYNEQFF,TGTGCCAGCAGTTCAAACCTAGCGGGGGGCTACAATGAGCAGTTCTTC
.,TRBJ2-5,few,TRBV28,CASTKQGIRETQYF,TGTGCCAGCACAAAACAGGGTATACGGGAGACCCAGTACTTC
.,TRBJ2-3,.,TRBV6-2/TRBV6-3,CASSYTDRPSDTQYF,TGTGCCAGCAGTTACACGGACAGACCATCAGATACGCAGTATTTT
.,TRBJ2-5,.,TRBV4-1,CASSQVGLVRGGETQYF,TGCGCCAGCAGCCAAGTCGGACTAGTCAGGGGCGGGGAGACCCAGTACTTC
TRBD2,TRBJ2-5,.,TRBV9,CASSGPGLAGSQTQYF,TGTGCCAGCAGCGGACCGGGACTAGCGGGGAGTCAGACCCAGTACTTC
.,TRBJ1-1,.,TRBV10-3,CAISGDTEAFF,TGTGCCATCTCAGGGGACACTGAAGCTTTCTTT
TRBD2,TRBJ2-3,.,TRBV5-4,CASRLRGGRTDTQYF,TGTGCCAGCAGACTACGGGGGGGGCGCACAGATACGCAGTATTTT
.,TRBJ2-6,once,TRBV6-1,CASSDSHSGANVLTF,TGTGCCAGCAGTGACAGTCACTCTGGGGCCAACGTCCTGACTTTC
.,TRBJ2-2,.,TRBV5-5,CASSAPGGSNTGELFF,TGTGCCAGCAGCGCACCGGGGGGCAGTAACACCGGGGAGCTGTTTTTT
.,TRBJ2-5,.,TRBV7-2,CASSLGQAKETQYF,TGTGCCAGCAGCTTAGGGCAGGCGAAAGAGACCCAGTACTTC
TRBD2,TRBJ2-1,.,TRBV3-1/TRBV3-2,CASSQVTGTSSYNEQFF,TGTGCCAGCAGCCAAGTCACCGGGACTAGCTCCTACAATGAGCAGTTCTTC
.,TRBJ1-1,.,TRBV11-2,CASSFGQNTEAFF,TGTGCCAGCAGCTTTGGACAGAACACTGAAGCTTTCTTT
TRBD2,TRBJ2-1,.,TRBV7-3,CASSPRGSGGAGNEQFF,TGTGCCAGCAGCCCCAGGGGTAGCGGGGGGGCAGGGAATGAGCAGTTCTTC
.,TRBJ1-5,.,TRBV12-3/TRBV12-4,CASSLQDIEPQHF,TGTGCCAGCAGTTTACAGGACATCGAGCCCCAGCATTTT
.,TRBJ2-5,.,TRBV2,CASSAFSGLSETQYF,TGTGCCAGCAGTGCCTTTTCAGGGCTGTCAGAGACCCAGTACTTC
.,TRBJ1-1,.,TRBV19,CASSIAGSTEAFF,TGTGCCAGTAGTATAGCGGGGAGCACTGAAGCTTTCTTT
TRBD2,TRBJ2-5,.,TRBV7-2,CASSFGTTRETQYF,TGTGCCAGCAGCTTTGGGACTACGCGAGAGACCCAGTACTTC
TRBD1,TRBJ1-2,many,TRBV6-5,CASRRQGGYTF,TGTGCCAGCAGGCGACAGGGCGGCTACACCTTC
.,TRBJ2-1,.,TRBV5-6,CASSFGGAGEQFF,TGTGCCAGCAGCTTTGGCGGCGCGGGGGAGCAGTTCTTC
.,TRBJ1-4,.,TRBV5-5,CASSPWRQVEKLFF,TGTGCCAGCAGCCCCTGGCGACAGGTTGAAAAACTGTTTTTT
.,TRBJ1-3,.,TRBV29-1,CSVVNGPSGNTIYF,TGCAGCGTTGTTAATGGCCCCTCTGGAAACACCATATATTTT
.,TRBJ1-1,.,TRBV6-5,CASREGGTEAFF,TGTGCCAGCAGAGAGGGGGGGACTGAAGCTTTCTTT
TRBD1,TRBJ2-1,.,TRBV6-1,CASSEPTGSSYNEQFF,TGTGCCAGCAGTGAACCGACAGGGAGCTCCTACAATGAGCAGTTCTTC
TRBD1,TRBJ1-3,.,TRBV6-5,CASSRDRGHGNTIYF,TGTGCCAGCAGCCGGGACAGGGGACATGGAAACACCATATATTTT
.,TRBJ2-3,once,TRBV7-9,CASSMGSTGNTDTQYF,TGTGCCAGCAGCATGGGATCGACAGGCAACACAGATACGCAGTATTTT
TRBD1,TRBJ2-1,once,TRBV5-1,CASRATGTHEQFF,TGCGCCAGCAGGGCGACAGGGACCCATGAGCAGTTCTTC
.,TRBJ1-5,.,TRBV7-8,CASRRGLGRGQPQHF,TGTGCCAGCAGGCGCGGCCTTGGGAGGGGTCAGCCCCAGCATTTT
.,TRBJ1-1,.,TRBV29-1,CSVDPAEATEAFF,TGCAGCGTTGATCCGGCAGAGGCCACTGAAGCTTTCTTT
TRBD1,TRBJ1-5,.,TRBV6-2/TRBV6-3,CASSYSGQPNQPQHF,TGTGCCAGCAGTTACTCGGGACAGCCGAATCAGCCCCAGCATTTT
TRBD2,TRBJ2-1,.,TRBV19,CASSSPGLARNEQFF,TGTGCCAGTAGCTCCCCGGGACTAGCGCGGAATGAGCAGTTCTTC
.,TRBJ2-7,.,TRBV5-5,CASRSGSFSSYEQYF,TGTGCCAGCAGGTCAGGGTCATTCAGCTCCTACGAGCAGTACTTC
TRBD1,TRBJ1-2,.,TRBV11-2,CASRSPRQGLGSYTF,TGTGCCAGCAGATCACCGCGACAGGGGTTGGGAAGCTACACCTTC
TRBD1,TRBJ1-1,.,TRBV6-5,CASSPRDRDTAFF,TGTGCCAGCAGTCCCCGGGACAGGGATACAGCTTTCTTT
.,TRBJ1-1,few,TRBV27,CASSAGRGTEAFF,TGTGCCAGCAGTGCAGGTCGGGGCACTGAAGCTTTCTTT
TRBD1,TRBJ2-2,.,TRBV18,CASSRTGADSITTGELFF,TGTGCCAGCTCAAGGACAGGGGCGGACTCTATTACTACCGGGGAGCTGTTTTTT
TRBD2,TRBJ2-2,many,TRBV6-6,CASSQPATSGGAAGELFF,TGTGCCAGCAGTCAACCGGCGACTAGCGGGGGGGCCGCCGGGGAGCTGTTTTTT
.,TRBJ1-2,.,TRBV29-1,CSVEERWGYTF,TGCAGCGTTGAAGAGAGGTGGGGCTACACCTTC